Given below is one T cell receptor beta chain in context. The antigen this receptor binds is unknown. No clone much larger than this one lies a single base away; base qualities are absent. Trimming takes 5 bases off V and 4 bases off J; junction bases not matched to a gene: 3. The CDR3 spans 13 residues, from the cysteine through the phenylalanine. The DNA shown is the 39-base CDR3, in frame from base 1. Taken from the germline V gene, the CDR1 and CDR2 loops are SGHRS and YFSETQ. This sample was taken from a study of CD8+CD57+ T cells in acquired aplastic anemia listed by TCRdb under 2018. Regarding the research as a whole: On average, sorted CD4+ and CD8+ cells yielded 3.2 ug of extracted DNA, with a range of about 0.17 to 27.4 ug. A CD8+CD57+ expansion meant a frequency higher than the mean frequency seen in healthy subjects.

TCR beta VDJ combination and CDR3 sequence profiling used genomic DNA as the template. An Illumina HiSeq 2000 was used for TCR repertoire sequencing. In the original analysis: TRBV/TRBJ rearrangement plots, CDR3 size and DJ length profiles, and Simpson's diversity index were used to assess repertoires. The immunodominant clone was defined as the most abundant DNA sequence in deep sequencing data. CDR3 amino acid sequences were checked for sharing between subjects and were compared against published repertoires and the VDJdb database. Using fastp at Q25 and MiXCR, TCRdb reprocessed the public reads and kept productive beta chains. Each entry is one CDR3 protein sequence, shown with its most common DNA and genes. The V and J calls here are based on TCRdb, not the publication. Across this sample there are 120,000 or so distinct CDR3 sequences, with about 40% seen only once. Of the sample, about 2.7% falls within the top ten clones.

General study outcomes and caveats: Although around 30 CD8+ CDR3 sequences were shared by patients and controls, these sequences appeared highly expressed in patients and within the immunodominant clones of patients. Patients and healthy controls showed no significant difference in CD8+ Simpson's diversity (P=0.060).

Patients chosen for sequencing had shown expansion of CD8+CD57+ cells by flow cytometry. All patients had severe acquired aplastic anemia diagnosed by International Study of Aplastic Anemia and Agranulocytosis and Camitta criteria. No patient had received any therapy when blood was sampled. TCR repertoires of sorted CD4+ and CD8+ blood T cells from severe aplastic anemia patients and healthy subjects were deep-sequenced in the study. Patients were enrolled in the USA under clinicaltrials.gov protocols 00001620, 01623167, 00001397, 00071045, 00081523 and 00961064. Ficoll-Paque density gradient centrifugation was used to isolate peripheral blood mononuclear cells. CD4+ and CD8+ T cells were sorted by FACS or magnetic beads before DNA extraction.

The source is a human donor with aplastic anemia. Material for sequencing was sorted CD4+, CD8+, or CD8+CD57+ T cells (not recorded which) from PBMCs. The rearrangement joined TRBV5-1 to TRBJ2-1; 7 bases in the junction line up with TRBD1. The CDR3: CASRSGGYNEQFF. The DNA sequence follows: TGCGCCAGCAGATCAGGGGGTTACAATGAGCAGTTCTTC.